This is a list of T cell receptor beta chains from one sample in a study of cytomegalovirus exposure and HLA in healthy donors. Only in-frame clones appear in the TCRdb table, and some are missing; sequencing was by immunoSEQ multiplex PCR. The table lists about 220,000 clones, 80% to 90% of them singletons. Source material: PBMCs. These receptors all stem from a woman in her late teens or twenties in good health and CMV-seronegative. Both conserved end residues are part of each CDR3. The D gene is left open where the match is weak. Size tells how often a clone was seen (once, few, many) or the class of an expanded clone, and some rows leave it out.

v_gene	d_gene	abundance	j_gene	CDR3aa	CDR3nt
TRBV28	-	-	TRBJ2-7	CASSRGGEVYEQYF	TGTGCCAGCAGTCGAGGCGGGGAGGTCTACGAGCAGTACTTC
TRBV4-2	TRBD2	-	TRBJ2-3	CASSQDLVCVGGSSCTQYF	TGTGCCAGCAGCCAAGATCTGGTCTGTGTGGGCGGGAGTTCGTGTACGCAGTATTTT
TRBV20-1	-	-	TRBJ1-2	CSAVSYGYTF	TGCAGTGCTGTCTCCTATGGCTACACCTTC
TRBV5-1	TRBD2	-	TRBJ2-1	CASSTSGISYNEQFF	TGCGCCAGCAGCACTAGCGGCATCTCCTACAATGAGCAGTTCTTC
TRBV7-7	-	once	TRBJ2-6	CASSFNNRDKPSGANVLTF	TGTGCTAGCAGCTTCAACAACCGGGACAAGCCCTCTGGGGCCAACGTCCTGACTTTC
TRBV25-1	TRBD1	once	TRBJ1-1	CASTKTGANTEAFF	TGTGCCAGCACCAAGACAGGGGCGAACACTGAAGCTTTCTTT
TRBV5-6	-	-	TRBJ2-7	CASSLQVDEQYF	TGTGCCAGCAGCTTACAGGTAGACGAGCAGTACTTC
TRBV25-1	-	-	TRBJ2-6	CASREAGANVLTF	TGTGCCAGCAGGGAGGCTGGGGCCAACGTCCTGACTTTC
TRBV19	-	-	TRBJ2-1	CASRSGVGGWHNEQFF	TGTGCCAGTAGGTCCGGGGTCGGGGGTTGGCACAATGAGCAGTTCTTC
TRBV7-9	TRBD1	-	TRBJ2-1	CASSLGTGYNEQFF	TGTGCCAGCAGCTTAGGGACAGGCTACAATGAGCAGTTCTTC
TRBV27	-	-	TRBJ2-7	CASSFAGGYEQYF	TGTGCCAGCAGTTTTGCGGGTGGCTACGAGCAGTACTTC
TRBV7-9	TRBD1	-	TRBJ2-7	CASSSSDTGGERSYEQYF	TGTGCCAGCAGCTCATCCGACACAGGGGGCGAAAGGTCCTACGAGCAGTACTTC
TRBV11-2	TRBD2	-	TRBJ2-3	CASSLEPGLAGGTDTQYF	TGTGCCAGCAGCTTAGAACCAGGCCTAGCGGGGGGCACAGATACGCAGTATTTT
TRBV29-1	-	few	TRBJ1-2	CSVRDPRVGGYTF	TGCAGCGTTCGGGATCCGAGGGTAGGAGGCTACACCTTC
TRBV5-4	TRBD2	-	TRBJ2-7	CASSLGLAGRTAGYEQYF	TGTGCCAGCAGCTTGGGCCTTGCCGGGAGGACGGCGGGATACGAGCAGTACTTC
TRBV6-4	TRBD2	-	TRBJ2-2	CASTRLAGAPGELFF	TGTGCCAGCACTCGACTAGCGGGAGCTCCCGGGGAGCTGTTTTTT
TRBV28	TRBD2	once	TRBJ2-1	CASSDLAVSSYNEQFF	TGTGCCAGCAGTGACCTAGCGGTCAGCTCCTACAATGAGCAGTTCTTC
TRBV25-1	TRBD1	-	TRBJ2-7	CASSESEGAGGSYEQYF	TGTGCCAGCAGTGAATCAGAGGGGGCAGGGGGCTCCTACGAGCAGTACTTC
TRBV28	-	-	TRBJ2-7	CASSSPQGHLNSYEQYF	TGTGCCAGCAGTTCCCCTCAGGGACACCTAAACTCCTACGAGCAGTACTTC
TRBV5-4	TRBD2	once	TRBJ2-3	CASSKGQVLAGVTDTQYF	TGTGCCAGCAGCAAAGGACAGGTATTAGCGGGAGTTACAGATACGCAGTATTTT
TRBV30	-	once	TRBJ2-6	CAGPSRANVLTF	TGTGCCGGGCCATCCAGGGCCAACGTCCTGACTTTC
TRBV25-1	-	-	TRBJ2-7	CASSLTGHEQYF	TGTGCCAGCAGTTTGACAGGACACGAGCAGTACTTC
TRBV6-4	TRBD1	-	TRBJ2-3	CASSLTGGSTDTQYF	TGTGCCAGCAGTCTCACAGGGGGGAGCACAGATACGCAGTATTTT
TRBV2	TRBD2	-	TRBJ2-2	CASREGRAFGELFF	TGTGCCAGCCGGGAGGGGAGGGCGTTCGGGGAGCTGTTTTTT
TRBV2	TRBD2	once	TRBJ2-1	CASSPLAGGDNEQFF	TGTGCCAGCAGCCCACTAGCGGGAGGGGACAATGAGCAGTTCTTC
TRBV6-6	-	-	TRBJ1-1	CASSFGGAFF	TGTGCCAGCTCGTTTGGCGGAGCTTTCTTT
TRBV2	TRBD1	-	TRBJ1-1	CASSEGQMYREAFF	TGTGCCAGCAGTGAGGGACAGATGTACCGTGAAGCTTTCTTT
TRBV7-9	TRBD1	-	TRBJ1-2	CASSQYGTGDAYTF	TGTGCCAGCAGCCAATACGGGACAGGGGATGCCTACACCTTC
TRBV27	TRBD2	-	TRBJ2-2	CASSPTSGGTGELFF	TGTGCCAGCAGCCCGACTAGCGGGGGGACCGGGGAGCTGTTTTTT